The clone carrying this T cell receptor beta chain was observed a handful of times. The length of the CDR3 is 19 residues. This specimen comes from a study of T-cell memory formation after mild COVID-19. TCRdb analysed the 5' RACE reads with MiXCR anew, one entry per CDR3 protein. The sample consists of 470,000 or so distinct CDR3 sequences, around 20% of them appearing once. The sequence was collected from an adult woman who had mild COVID-19 (a few samples of this study predate the infection). Cell type and time point are not known. This sequence joins TRBV21-1 and TRBJ2-6; TRBD1, the table's D call, lacks a check against the DNA. TRBV21-1 is an annotated pseudogene. The specimen sequenced was PBMCs or a T cell subset sorted from them (not recorded which). As DNA, the CDR3 is TGTGCCAGCAGCAGCCGGCGGGGACAGGGATACTCTGGGGCCAACGTCCTGACTTTC. This sequence encodes CASSSRRGQGYSGANVLTF.